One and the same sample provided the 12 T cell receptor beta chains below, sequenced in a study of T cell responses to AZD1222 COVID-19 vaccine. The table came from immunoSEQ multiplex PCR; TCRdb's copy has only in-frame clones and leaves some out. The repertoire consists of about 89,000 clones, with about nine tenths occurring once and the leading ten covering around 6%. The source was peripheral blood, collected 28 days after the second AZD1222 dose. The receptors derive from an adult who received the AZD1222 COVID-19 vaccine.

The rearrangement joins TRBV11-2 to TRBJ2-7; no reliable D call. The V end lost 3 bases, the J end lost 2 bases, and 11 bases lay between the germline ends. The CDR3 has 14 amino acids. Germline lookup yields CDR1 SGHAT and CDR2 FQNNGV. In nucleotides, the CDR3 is TGTGCCAGCAGCTTTTACTCACTTCCCTACGAGCAGTACTTC. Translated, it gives CASSFYSLPYEQYF.

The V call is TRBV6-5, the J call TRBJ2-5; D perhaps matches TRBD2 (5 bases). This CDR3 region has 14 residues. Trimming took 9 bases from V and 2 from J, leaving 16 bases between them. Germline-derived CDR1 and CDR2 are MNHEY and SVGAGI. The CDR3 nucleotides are TGTGCCAGTTCTCTTGGACTTCTGCAAGAGACCCAGTACTTC. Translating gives CASSLGLLQETQYF.

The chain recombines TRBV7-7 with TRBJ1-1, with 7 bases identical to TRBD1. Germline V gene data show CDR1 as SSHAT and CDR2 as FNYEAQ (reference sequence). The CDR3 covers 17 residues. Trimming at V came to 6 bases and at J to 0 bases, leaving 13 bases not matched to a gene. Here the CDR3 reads CASRPDPVTGMNTEAFF. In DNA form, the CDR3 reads TGTGCCAGCAGACCTGACCCAGTGACAGGGATGAACACTGAAGCTTTCTTT.

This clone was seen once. The CDR3, as DNA: TGTGCCAGCAGCGCGGGACAGGGGGCCCTAGAACACTATATGGCTTTCTTT. Residues: CASSAGQGALEHYMAFF. This chain links TRBV11-2 with TRBJ1-1; 12 nucleotides agree with TRBD1. J lost 11 bases, V lost 5 bases, and 18 bases had no gene match. CDR1 and CDR2 (germline): SGHAT, FQNNGV. This CDR3 spans 17 amino acids. The whole variable domain, filled in from reference TRBV11-2 and TRBJ1-1, reads EAGVAQSPRYKIIEKRQSVAFWCNPISGHATLYWYQQILGQGPKLLIQFQNNGVVDDSQLPKDRFSAERLKGVDSTLKIQPAKLEDSAVYLCASSAGQGALEHYMAFFGQGTRLTVV.

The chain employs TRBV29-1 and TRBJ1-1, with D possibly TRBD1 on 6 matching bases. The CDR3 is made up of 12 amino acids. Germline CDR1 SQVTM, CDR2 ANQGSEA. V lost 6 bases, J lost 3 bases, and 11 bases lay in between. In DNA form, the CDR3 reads TGCAGCGTCTCAAGGGGGGACACTGAAGCTTTCTTT. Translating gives CSVSRGDTEAFF.

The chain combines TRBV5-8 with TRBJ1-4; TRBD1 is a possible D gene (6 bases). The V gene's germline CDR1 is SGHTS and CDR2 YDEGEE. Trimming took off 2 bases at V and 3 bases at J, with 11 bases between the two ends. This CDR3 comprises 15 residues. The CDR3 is CASSLQDRANEKLFF. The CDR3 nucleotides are TGTGCCAGCAGCTTACAGGACAGAGCTAATGAAAAACTGTTTTTT.

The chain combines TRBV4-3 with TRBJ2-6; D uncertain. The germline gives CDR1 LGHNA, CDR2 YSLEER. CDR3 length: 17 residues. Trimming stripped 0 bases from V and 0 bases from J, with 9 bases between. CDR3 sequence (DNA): TGCGCCAGCAGCCAAGATCTTTCAGTCTCTGGGGCCAACGTCCTGACTTTC. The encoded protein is CASSQDLSVSGANVLTF.

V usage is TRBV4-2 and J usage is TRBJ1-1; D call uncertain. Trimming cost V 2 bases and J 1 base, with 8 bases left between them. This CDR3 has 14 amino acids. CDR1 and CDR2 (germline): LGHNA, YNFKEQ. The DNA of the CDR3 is TGTGCCAGCAGCCAAACGATTACGAACACTGAAGCTTTCTTT. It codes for CASSQTITNTEAFF.

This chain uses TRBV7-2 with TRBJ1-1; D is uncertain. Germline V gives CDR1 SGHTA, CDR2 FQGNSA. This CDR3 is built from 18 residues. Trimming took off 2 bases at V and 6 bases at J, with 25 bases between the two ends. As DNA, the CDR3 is TGTGCCAGCAGCTTACGTCGGGATACGACGGTCACACGCGCTGAAGCTTTCTTT. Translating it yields CASSLRRDTTVTRAEAFF.

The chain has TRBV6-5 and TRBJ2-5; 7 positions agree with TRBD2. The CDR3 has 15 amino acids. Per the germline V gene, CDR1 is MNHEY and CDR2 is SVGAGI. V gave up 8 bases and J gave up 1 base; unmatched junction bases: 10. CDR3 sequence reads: CASQNFGLGQETQYF. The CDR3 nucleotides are TGTGCCAGCCAGAACTTCGGACTAGGCCAAGAGACCCAGTACTTC.

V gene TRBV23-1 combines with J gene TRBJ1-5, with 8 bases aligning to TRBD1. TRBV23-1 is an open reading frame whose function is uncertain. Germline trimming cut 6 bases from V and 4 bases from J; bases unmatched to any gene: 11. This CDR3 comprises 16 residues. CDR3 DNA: TGCGCCAGCAGCTTCACACAGGACAGGGTAAATCAGCCCCAGCATTTT. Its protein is CASSFTQDRVNQPQHF.

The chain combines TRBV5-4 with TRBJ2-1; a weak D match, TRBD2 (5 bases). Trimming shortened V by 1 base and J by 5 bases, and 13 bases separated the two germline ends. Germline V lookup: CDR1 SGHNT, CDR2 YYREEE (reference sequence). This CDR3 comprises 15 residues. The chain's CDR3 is CASSLIGVRDNEQFF. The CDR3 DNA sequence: TGTGCCAGCAGCTTGATCGGGGTCCGGGACAATGAGCAGTTCTTC.